The clone carrying this T cell receptor (beta chain) has just a few counts. While CD8+ and CD4+ T cells were isolated negatively, TEMRA cells were enriched by FACS. This specimen comes from a study of CD8 T cells in Susac syndrome. Study information: Patients with Susac syndrome who were sequenced included six with active disease and eight in remission.

Reverse transcription used 0.5 to 1 ug RNA and random hexamers. With immunoSEQ multiplex PCR, TCR beta CDR3 was amplified across 54 Vbeta and 13 Jbeta. MiXCR, applied by TCRdb to the immunoSEQ multiplex PCR reads, yields one record per CDR3 protein. Among under 95,000 distinct CDR3 sequences listed, around 94% were seen once. Input material: CD4+ T cells from PBMCs. The source is a human donor with Susac syndrome.

CDR3 bases: TGTGCCAGTAGCCTCGGACAGAGCAATCAGCCCCAGCATTTT. It yields the protein CASSLGQSNQPQHF. This chain connects TRBV19 to TRBJ1-5; D might be TRBD1 (6 bases). With 6 bases removed from V and 1 base from J, the gap between germline ends came to 10 bases. The CDR3 is made up of 14 amino acids. CDR1 is LNHDA, CDR2 SQIVND, per germline (reference sequence).